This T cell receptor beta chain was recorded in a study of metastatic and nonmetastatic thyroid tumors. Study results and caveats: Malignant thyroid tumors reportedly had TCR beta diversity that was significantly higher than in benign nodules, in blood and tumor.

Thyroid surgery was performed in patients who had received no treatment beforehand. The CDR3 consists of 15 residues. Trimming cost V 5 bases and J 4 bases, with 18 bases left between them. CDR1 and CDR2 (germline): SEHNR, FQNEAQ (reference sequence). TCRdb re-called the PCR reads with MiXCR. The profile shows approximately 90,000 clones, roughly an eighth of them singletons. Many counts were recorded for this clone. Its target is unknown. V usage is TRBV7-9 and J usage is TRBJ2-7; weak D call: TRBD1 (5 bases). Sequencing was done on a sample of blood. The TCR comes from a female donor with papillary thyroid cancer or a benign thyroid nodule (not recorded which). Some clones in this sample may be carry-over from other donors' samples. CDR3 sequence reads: CASSAYPNAGYEQYF. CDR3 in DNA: TGTGCCAGCAGCGCATACCCAAACGCAGGGTACGAGCAGTACTTC.